The rows below give T cell receptor beta chains drawn from one sample of a study of blood T cell repertoires in COVID-19. Assay: immunoSEQ multiplex PCR; the TCRdb copy retains only in-frame clones and omits some. The repertoire holds around 300,000 clones, with around 89% as singletons. The sequencing sample was made of PBMCs or T cells enriched from blood (not recorded which). The receptors were gathered from a woman aged 18-29 years who had recovered from COVID-19. The conserved cysteine and the conserved F or W are not part of the CDR3 here.

V gene: TRBV29-1
J gene: TRBJ2-2
CDR3 protein: SVGTSGNTGELF

V gene: TRBV28
J gene: TRBJ1-2
CDR3 protein: ASSLPTGVYGYT

V gene: TRBV7-3
J gene: TRBJ2-3
CDR3 protein: ASSLSTGRDTDTQY

V gene: TRBV5-4
J gene: TRBJ2-5
CDR3 protein: ASGATGQETQY

V gene: TRBV5-1
J gene: TRBJ2-5
CDR3 protein: ASSLLSQQETQY

V gene: TRBV5-1
J gene: TRBJ2-7
CDR3 protein: ASSLASTSYEQY

V gene: TRBV5-1
J gene: TRBJ1-6
CDR3 protein: ASSRFFPGSPNSPLH

V gene: TRBV5-8
J gene: TRBJ1-1
CDR3 protein: ASSQDLYLNTEAF

V gene: TRBV4-2
J gene: TRBJ1-4
CDR3 protein: ASSSPPGQGASNEKLF

V gene: TRBV2
J gene: TRBJ2-7
CDR3 protein: ASRVAAYEQY

V gene: TRBV11-2
J gene: TRBJ2-7
CDR3 protein: ASSSERTAYEQY

V gene: TRBV29-1
J gene: TRBJ1-1
CDR3 protein: STHRGMGTEAF

V gene: TRBV28
J gene: TRBJ1-2
CDR3 protein: AIRAGQVVSLGGYT

V gene: TRBV2
J gene: TRBJ2-1
CDR3 protein: ASTESVGPSGGPTTF

V gene: TRBV20-1
J gene: TRBJ1-1
CDR3 protein: RADRGYEAF

V gene: TRBV6-1
J gene: TRBJ2-2
CDR3 protein: ASSEVREYTGELF

V gene: TRBV5-6
J gene: TRBJ2-2
CDR3 protein: ASSWNVRGETGELF

V gene: TRBV6-5
J gene: TRBJ2-1
CDR3 protein: ASSQGLASYNEQF

V gene: TRBV29-1
J gene: TRBJ2-3
CDR3 protein: SVEGLGADTQY

V gene: TRBV6-5
J gene: TRBJ2-2
CDR3 protein: ASSYESPNTGELF

V gene: TRBV6-5
J gene: TRBJ1-3
CDR3 protein: ASSQTGTGNTIY

V gene: TRBV5-4
J gene: TRBJ1-1
CDR3 protein: ASSQPGTEAF

V gene: TRBV28
J gene: TRBJ1-6
CDR3 protein: ASSHNRGAYNSPLH

V gene: TRBV7-2
J gene: TRBJ1-5
CDR3 protein: ASSQGQVRGGNQPQH

V gene: TRBV15
J gene: TRBJ1-2
CDR3 protein: ATSRGPDRGSGYT

V gene: TRBV30
J gene: TRBJ2-2
CDR3 protein: AWSVYGGDNTGELF

V gene: TRBV15
J gene: TRBJ1-2
CDR3 protein: ATSRGRGEGYT

V gene: TRBV4-1
J gene: TRBJ1-2
CDR3 protein: ASSQDGTQGYT

V gene: TRBV6-5
J gene: TRBJ1-5
CDR3 protein: ASPPGFYSNQPQH